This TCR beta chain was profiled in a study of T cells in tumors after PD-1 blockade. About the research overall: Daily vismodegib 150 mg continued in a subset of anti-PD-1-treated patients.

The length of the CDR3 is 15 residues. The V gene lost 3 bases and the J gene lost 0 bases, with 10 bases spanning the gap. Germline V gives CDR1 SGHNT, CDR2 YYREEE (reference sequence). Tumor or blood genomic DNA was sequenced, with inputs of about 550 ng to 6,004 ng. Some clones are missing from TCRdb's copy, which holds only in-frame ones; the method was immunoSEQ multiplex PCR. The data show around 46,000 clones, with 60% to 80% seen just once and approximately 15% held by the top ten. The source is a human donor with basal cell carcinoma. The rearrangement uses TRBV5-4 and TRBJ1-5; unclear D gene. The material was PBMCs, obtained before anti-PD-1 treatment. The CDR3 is CASSSSPNSNQPQHF. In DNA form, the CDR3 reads TGTGCCAGCAGCTCCTCACCTAATAGCAATCAGCCCCAGCATTTT. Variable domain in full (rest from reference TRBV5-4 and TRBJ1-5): ETGVTQSPTHLIKTRGQQVTLRCSSQSGHNTVSWYQQALGQGPQFIFQYYREEENGRGNFPPRFSGLQFPNYSSELNVNALELDDSALYLCASSSSPNSNQPQHFGDGTRLSIL.